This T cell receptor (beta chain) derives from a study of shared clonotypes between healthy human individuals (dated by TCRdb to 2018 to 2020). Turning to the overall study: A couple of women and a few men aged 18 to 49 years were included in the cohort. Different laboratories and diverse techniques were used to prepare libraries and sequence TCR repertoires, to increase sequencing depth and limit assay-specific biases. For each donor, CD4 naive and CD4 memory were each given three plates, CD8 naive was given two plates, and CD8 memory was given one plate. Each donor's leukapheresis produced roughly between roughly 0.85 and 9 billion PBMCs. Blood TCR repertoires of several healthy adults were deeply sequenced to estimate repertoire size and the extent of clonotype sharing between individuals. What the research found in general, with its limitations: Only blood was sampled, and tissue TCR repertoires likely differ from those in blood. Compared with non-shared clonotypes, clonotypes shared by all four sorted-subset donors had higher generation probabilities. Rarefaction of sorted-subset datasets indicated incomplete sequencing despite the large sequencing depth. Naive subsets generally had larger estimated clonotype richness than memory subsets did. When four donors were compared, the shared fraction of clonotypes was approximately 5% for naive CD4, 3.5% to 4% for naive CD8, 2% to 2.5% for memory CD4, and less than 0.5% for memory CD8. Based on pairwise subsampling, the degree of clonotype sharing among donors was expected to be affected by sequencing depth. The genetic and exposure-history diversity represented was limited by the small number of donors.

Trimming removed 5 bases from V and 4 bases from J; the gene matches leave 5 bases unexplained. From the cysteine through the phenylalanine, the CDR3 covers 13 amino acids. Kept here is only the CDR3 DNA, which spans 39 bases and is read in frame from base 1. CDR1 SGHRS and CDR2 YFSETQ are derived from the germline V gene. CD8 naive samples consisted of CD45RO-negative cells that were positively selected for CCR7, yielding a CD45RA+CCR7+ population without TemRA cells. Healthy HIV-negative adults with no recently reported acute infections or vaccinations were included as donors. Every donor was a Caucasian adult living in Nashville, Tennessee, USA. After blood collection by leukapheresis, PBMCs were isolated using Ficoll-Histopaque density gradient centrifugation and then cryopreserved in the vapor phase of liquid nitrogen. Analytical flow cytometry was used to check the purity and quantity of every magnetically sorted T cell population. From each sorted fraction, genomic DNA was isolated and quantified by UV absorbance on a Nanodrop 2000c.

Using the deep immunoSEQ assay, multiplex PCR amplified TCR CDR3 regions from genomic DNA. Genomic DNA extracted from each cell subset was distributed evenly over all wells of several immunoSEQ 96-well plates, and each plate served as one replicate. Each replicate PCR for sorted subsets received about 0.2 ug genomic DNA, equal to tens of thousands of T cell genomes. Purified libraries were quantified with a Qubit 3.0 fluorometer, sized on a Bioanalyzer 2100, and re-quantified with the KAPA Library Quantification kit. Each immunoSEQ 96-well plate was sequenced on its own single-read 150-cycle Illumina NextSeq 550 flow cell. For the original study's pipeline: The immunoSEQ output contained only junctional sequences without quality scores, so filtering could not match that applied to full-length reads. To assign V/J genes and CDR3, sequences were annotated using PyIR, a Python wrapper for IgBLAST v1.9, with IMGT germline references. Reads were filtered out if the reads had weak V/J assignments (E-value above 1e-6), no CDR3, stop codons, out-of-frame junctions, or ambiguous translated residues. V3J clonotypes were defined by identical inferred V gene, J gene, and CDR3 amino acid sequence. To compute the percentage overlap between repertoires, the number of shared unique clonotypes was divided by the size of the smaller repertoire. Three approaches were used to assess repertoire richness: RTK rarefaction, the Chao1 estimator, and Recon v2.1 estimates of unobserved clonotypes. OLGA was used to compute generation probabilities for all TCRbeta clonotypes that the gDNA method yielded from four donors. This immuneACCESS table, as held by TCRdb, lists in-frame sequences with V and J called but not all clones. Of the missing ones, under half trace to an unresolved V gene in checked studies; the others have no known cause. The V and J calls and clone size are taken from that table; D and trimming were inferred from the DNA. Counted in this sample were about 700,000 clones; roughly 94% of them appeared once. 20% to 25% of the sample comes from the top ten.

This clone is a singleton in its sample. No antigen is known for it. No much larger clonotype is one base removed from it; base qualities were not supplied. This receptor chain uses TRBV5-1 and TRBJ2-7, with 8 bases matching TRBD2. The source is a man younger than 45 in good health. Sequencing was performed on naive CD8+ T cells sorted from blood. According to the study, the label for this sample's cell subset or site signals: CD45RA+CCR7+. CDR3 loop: CASRAGVRYEQYF. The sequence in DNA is TGCGCCAGCAGAGCGGGAGTACGTTACGAGCAGTACTTC.